Described below is a single TCR beta chain sequence and its context. Its antigen is currently unknown. This may arise from a read error, as a much more abundant clone is one base away. This sample was included in a study of T-cell reconstitution after alpha-beta-depleted transplantation in children. General study points: T-cell counts and diversity at one year post-transplant came mainly from newly produced T cells. Diversity of TCRbeta at day 60 was high in some patients, arising from surviving recipient T cells and thymic progenitors. At around two months after transplant, the alpha-beta T cells were reportedly derived from several hundred expanded clones that came from non-depleted graft cells.

Molecular barcoding with unique molecular identifiers was used for the TCRbeta library. TCRdb ran MiXCR on the PCR reads and lists one entry per CDR3 protein. The data hold fewer than 750,000 distinct CDR3 sequences, with 23% observed a single time. Per germline, CDR1 DFQATT and CDR2 SNEGSKA (reference sequence). The CDR3 has 14 amino acids. The material sequenced was PBMCs, mostly from graft donor cells, taken 360 days after TCRalphabeta/CD19-depleted stem cell transplant. This sequence joins TRBV20-1 and TRBJ1-6; 8 bases map to TRBD1. The sequence came from a boy in the first two years of life who had a stem cell transplant for acute myeloid leukemia, so the T cells may come from the graft donor. The CDR3 spells CSARVGTGDSPLLF. The CDR3 DNA is TGCAGTGCTAGAGTTGGGACAGGAGATTCACCCCTCCTCTTT.